Given below is one T cell receptor (beta chain) in context. Its antigen is still unknown. The CDR3 extends over 14 amino acids. Trimming stripped 0 bases from V and 2 bases from J, with 9 bases between. Germline V lookup: CDR1 SGDLS, CDR2 YYNGEE. TCRdb used MiXCR to reprocess the reads, holding one entry per CDR3 protein. The table includes some 130,000 distinct CDR3 sequences, more than 30% detected once. The sample originates from a study of T cell repertoires in cytomegalovirus infection. Study overall: Well-studied HLA-B-restricted epitopes and recently identified HLA-C-restricted epitopes of CMV were both used in the study. Evidence of both CMV infection and a matching HLA type came from public TCR beta signatures.

Broader study findings: HLA-C-restricted CMV-specific TCR beta clonotypes prevailed in the ex vivo response.

The sequence was obtained from a human donor in good health (CMV status not recorded). Some clones in this sample may be carry-over from other donors' samples. The J gene is TRBJ2-7, the V gene TRBV9; possibly TRBD1 or TRBD2 for D (5 bases each). The source was CD8+ T cells from cultured PBMCs, collected from culture after CMV antigen stimulation. The CDR3 region is CASSVGDGAYEQYF. For the CDR3, the DNA is TGTGCCAGCAGCGTAGGGGACGGAGCCTACGAGCAGTACTTC.